The rows below give T cell receptor beta chains drawn from one sample of a study of shared clonotypes between healthy human individuals. Some clones are missing from TCRdb's copy, which holds only in-frame ones; the method was immunoSEQ multiplex PCR. The data contain fewer than 850,000 clones, 96% of them singletons. The sequenced sample consisted of naive CD8+ T cells sorted from blood. Source of these receptors: a man under 40 in good health. Each CDR3 is given with its conserved first and last residue. The D gene is left open where the match is weak. Clone sizes are given selectively: once, few, many, or a class where the clone is expanded.

CDR3nt | CDR3aa | abundance | j_gene | v_gene | d_gene
TGTGCCAGCAGCGCGGGACAGGGAAGCGAGCAGTACTTC | CASSAGQGSEQYF | - | TRBJ2-7 | TRBV9 | TRBD1
TGTGCCAGCAGCTTAGAAGTCGGAGCCTACGAGCAGTACTTC | CASSLEVGAYEQYF | - | TRBJ2-7 | TRBV7-3 | -
TGTGCCAGCAGTCCGACTAGCGGGAGTTCTTACGAGCAGTACTTC | CASSPTSGSSYEQYF | - | TRBJ2-7 | TRBV9 | TRBD2
TGTGCCAGCAAGACAAGGGTAAACACTGAAGCTTTCTTT | CASKTRVNTEAFF | - | TRBJ1-1 | TRBV27 | -
TGCGCCAGCAGTGATAACGAGGGAGAGCAGTACTTC | CASSDNEGEQYF | - | TRBJ2-7 | TRBV10-1 | -
TGTGCCAGCAGCAATAGCGGGGGAGGCTCCTACGAGCAGTACTTC | CASSNSGGGSYEQYF | - | TRBJ2-7 | TRBV5-6 | TRBD2
TGTGCCAGCAGACCAGAGACTAGCGGTAATGAGCAGTTCTTC | CASRPETSGNEQFF | - | TRBJ2-1 | TRBV11-2 | TRBD2
TGTGCCAGCAGCTTATATCACCTAGCGGAGGTCAATGAGCAGTTCTTC | CASSLYHLAEVNEQFF | - | TRBJ2-1 | TRBV7-3 | TRBD2
TGTGCCAGCAGGCCCGGCCCAGGGTCTCATCAGCCCCAGCATTTT | CASRPGPGSHQPQHF | once | TRBJ1-5 | TRBV27 | -
TGTGCCAGCACTGGGACAGAAACCTACGAGCAGTACTTC | CASTGTETYEQYF | - | TRBJ2-7 | TRBV18 | TRBD1
TGTGCCAGCAGCTTAGGGGCAGGGGGCTCCTACGAGCAGTACTTC | CASSLGAGGSYEQYF | - | TRBJ2-7 | TRBV11-2 | TRBD1
TGTGCCAGCAGCGCCACAGGGGTCACAGATACGCAGTATTTT | CASSATGVTDTQYF | - | TRBJ2-3 | TRBV7-6 | TRBD1
TGTGCCATCAGTCCTTCAGGGATTGAAAAACTGTTTTTT | CAISPSGIEKLFF | - | TRBJ1-4 | TRBV10-3 | -